This passage covers 27 T cell receptor beta chains from one sample sequenced in a study of blood T cell repertoires in COVID-19. Produced via immunoSEQ multiplex PCR; TCRdb's table is partial and in-frame only. Of around 180,000 clones in the sample, 80% to 90% were seen once. The sample comprised peripheral blood. The receptors derive from a man in his 60s with acute or convalescent COVID-19.

The chain joins TRBV5-1 to TRBJ2-1, with 9 bases aligning to TRBD2. Germline V gene lookup returns CDR1 SGHRS and CDR2 YFSETQ. The V segment lost 2 bases and the J segment 1 base; nucleotides outside the gene matches: 7. The CDR3 is made up of 17 amino acids. CDR3 nucleotide sequence: TGCGCCAGCAGCTTTCCCATTAGCGGGAGTTCCTACAATGAGCAGTTCTTC. This gives the protein CASSFPISGSSYNEQFF.

The chain links TRBV19 to TRBJ1-2, with D possibly matching TRBD1 (6 bases). Between the trimmed V and J ends, which lost 6 bases and 4 bases, there was a span of 15 bases. In germline, CDR1 is LNHDA, CDR2 SQIVND (reference sequence). The CDR3 totals 14 residues. CDR3 in DNA: TGTGCCAGTAGACTCGACGACAGGACCTATGGCTACACCTTC. Protein sequence: CASRLDDRTYGYTF.

This clone was counted once. The chain links TRBV7-3 to TRBJ2-1; TRBD2 matches 11 bases. V dropped 5 bases and J dropped 6; count of bases not matched to a gene: 9. The germline V gene has CDR1 SGHTA and CDR2 FQGTGA. There are 16 residues in the CDR3. The CDR3 spells CASSHSGRAVGNEQFF. The CDR3, as DNA: TGTGCCAGCAGCCATAGCGGGAGGGCCGTGGGCAATGAGCAGTTCTTC.

The chain carries TRBV6-5 and TRBJ2-7, with D perhaps TRBD1 (6 bases). The CDR3 contains 15 residues. With 4 bases removed from V and 2 bases from J, the gap between germline ends came to 15 bases. Germline loops: CDR1 MNHEY, CDR2 SVGAGI. The CDR3 region is CASSSRTVGPYEQYF. The CDR3 nucleotides read TGTGCCAGCAGTTCTAGGACAGTGGGACCCTACGAGCAGTACTTC.

This clone was seen just once. The chain recombines TRBV7-3 with TRBJ1-6; D perhaps matches TRBD1 (5 bases). The CDR3 has 15 amino acids. V shed 2 bases and J shed 5 bases, with 10 bases lying between them. The germline V gene has CDR1 SGHTA and CDR2 FQGTGA. DNA of the CDR3: TGTGCCAGCAGCTTAGGAGTGACAGATAATTCACCCCTCCACTTT. This translates into CASSLGVTDNSPLHF.

The V gene is TRBV6-5, the J gene TRBJ2-7, with 14 positions matching TRBD2. Germline-derived CDR1 and CDR2 are MNHEY and SVGAGI. CDR3 length: 15 amino acids. V trimming: 6 bases; J trimming: 4 bases; junction bases outside the gene matches: 5. CDR3 sequence reads: CASSPTSGRGYEQYF. CDR3 coding DNA: TGTGCCAGCAGCCCGACTAGCGGGAGGGGATACGAGCAGTACTTC.

The genes are TRBV6-2 or TRBV6-3 and TRBJ2-7, with 10 positions matching TRBD2. The J segment lost 6 bases and the V segment lost 0 bases, leaving 5 bases of the junction unmatched. This CDR3 is built from 15 residues. Germline CDR1 MNHEY, CDR2 SVGEGT. The CDR3 region is CASSYSSGRRSEQYF. CDR3 nucleotide sequence: TGTGCCAGCAGTTACTCTAGCGGGAGGAGGAGCGAGCAGTACTTC.

The chain combines TRBV19 with TRBJ1-2, with no clear D. This CDR3 has 15 amino acids. Trimming cost V 4 bases and J 4 bases, with 16 bases left between them. CDR1 is LNHDA and CDR2 is SQIVND in the germline V gene (reference sequence). The CDR3 DNA is TGTGCCAGTAGTACCTCAACCCACAACCTCTATGGCTACACCTTC. This sequence encodes CASSTSTHNLYGYTF.

The chain couples TRBV3-1 (or the pseudogene TRBV3-2) to TRBJ2-5; possible D gene TRBD1, 6 bases. The CDR3 length is 16 residues. Germline CDR1 LGHDT, CDR2 YNNKEL (reference sequence). V was cut by 1 base and J by 1 base, with 13 bases left in between. CDR3 sequence reads: CASSQVTGTPQETQYF. The CDR3 bases are TGTGCCAGCAGCCAAGTCACGGGGACACCCCAAGAGACCCAGTACTTC.

The chain couples TRBV19 to TRBJ2-2, with TRBD2 identical over 10 bases. Germline V gene data show CDR1 as LNHDA and CDR2 as SQIVND (reference sequence). The ends lost 5 bases at V and 6 bases at J; junction bases unmatched: 9. The CDR3 loop spans 16 amino acids. The CDR3 spells CASSPQAGGPPGELFF. In nucleotides, the CDR3 is TGTGCCAGTAGTCCTCAAGCGGGAGGGCCACCCGGGGAGCTGTTTTTT.

This clone was seen once. The chain links TRBV7-3 to TRBJ2-5; 12 nucleotides line up with TRBD1. The CDR3 is 16 amino acids. Germline lookup yields CDR1 SGHTA and CDR2 FQGTGA. V shed 5 bases, J shed 4 bases, and the junction held 8 bases outside the gene matches. CDR3 coding DNA: TGTGCCAGCAGCCCCGGGGACAGGGGGCCGGGAGAGACCCAGTACTTC. Encoded protein: CASSPGDRGPGETQYF.

V gene TRBV7-9 combines with J gene TRBJ2-2; D perhaps matches TRBD2 (6 bases). V was trimmed by 5 bases and J by 3 bases, leaving 16 bases between them. The CDR3 totals 16 residues. CDR1 and CDR2 (germline): SEHNR, FQNEAQ (reference sequence). The CDR3 bases are TGTGCCAGCAGCACCCGGGACTCCGAATACACCGGGGAGCTGTTTTTT. Protein sequence: CASSTRDSEYTGELFF.

The chain has TRBV3-1 (or the pseudogene TRBV3-2) and TRBJ2-7; 11 bases are a match to TRBD1. The CDR3 sequence is 15 residues long. CDR1 LGHDT and CDR2 YNNKEL come from the germline V gene (reference sequence). With V trimmed by 5 bases and J by 3 bases, 6 bases remained unmatched. CDR3: CASSTTGTGGYEQYF. The CDR3 DNA sequence: TGTGCCAGCAGCACAACCGGGACAGGGGGCTACGAGCAGTACTTC.

This sequence joins TRBV24-1 and TRBJ1-2; 8 bases line up with TRBD1. V shed 3 bases, J shed 0 bases, and the junction held 8 bases outside the gene matches. Germline CDR1 is KGHDR and CDR2 is SFDVKD. The CDR3 consists of 17 residues. In nucleotides, the CDR3 is TGTGCCACCAGTGATAGGACAGGGTCGTCAGCTAACTATGGCTACACCTTC. Protein: CATSDRTGSSANYGYTF.

The chain has TRBV7-3 and TRBJ1-1; the match to TRBD1 covers 8 bases. Per germline, CDR1 SGHTA and CDR2 FQGTGA. The CDR3 length is 15 residues. J gave up 1 base and V 5 bases, and 6 bases lay outside the gene matches. CDR3 protein: CASSLQGVGNTEAFF. Written as DNA, the CDR3 is TGTGCCAGCAGCCTACAGGGGGTAGGGAACACTGAAGCTTTCTTT.

The gene calls are TRBV5-1 and TRBJ2-7; 11 bases are shared with TRBD1. This CDR3 is built from 17 residues. Germline CDR1 reads SGHRS; CDR2 reads YFSETQ. V was clipped by 1 base and J by 9 bases; unmatched bases: 15. The CDR3 loop is CASSLRRSGQGAPRQYF. The CDR3 region has the DNA TGCGCCAGCAGCTTGAGGCGTAGTGGACAGGGGGCGCCCCGGCAGTACTTC.

The chain couples TRBV19 to TRBJ2-2; D is possibly TRBD2 (5 bases). The V end was cut by 0 bases, the J end by 6 bases, with 11 bases between. Germline CDR1 is LNHDA and CDR2 is SQIVND (reference sequence). The CDR3 contains 15 residues. For the CDR3, the DNA is TGTGCCAGTAGTATAGATTGGTCCGGGGCCGGGGAGCTGTTTTTT. Translating gives CASSIDWSGAGELFF. The whole variable domain, filled in from reference TRBV19 and TRBJ2-2, reads DGGITQSPKYLFRKEGQNVTLSCEQNLNHDAMYWYRQDPGQGLRLIYYSQIVNDFQKGDIAEGYSVSREKKESFPLTVTSAQKNPTAFYLCASSIDWSGAGELFFGEGSRLTVL.

The chain combines TRBV7-2 with TRBJ1-6, with 7 bases identical to TRBD1. Germline CDR1 is SGHTA and CDR2 is FQGNSA. The CDR3 runs 18 residues. J was trimmed by 9 bases and V by 2 bases; bases with no gene match: 16. The CDR3 nucleotides are TGTGCCAGCAGCTTAATTCCCCAGGGATCAGGGGGGACTTCACCCCTCCACTTT. It yields the protein CASSLIPQGSGGTSPLHF.

The genes are TRBV9 and TRBJ1-6; 8 bases fit TRBD1. Germline-derived CDR1 and CDR2 are SGDLS and YYNGEE. The CDR3 runs 15 residues. Losses at the gene ends were 6 bases for V and 3 bases for J; bases not matched to a gene: 5. The CDR3 sequence: CASTDRESYNSPLHF. The CDR3 DNA follows: TGTGCCAGCACGGACAGGGAAAGCTATAATTCACCCCTCCACTTT.

This chain joins TRBV19 and TRBJ1-1, with D hard to call. Per germline, CDR1 LNHDA and CDR2 SQIVND (reference sequence). Trimming stripped 0 bases from V and 6 bases from J, with 5 bases between. This CDR3 is built from 12 residues. The DNA for the CDR3 is TGTGCCAGTAGTATAGACCGGGCTGAAGCTTTCTTT. Amino acids: CASSIDRAEAFF.

About this clone: Distinct nucleotide sequences in the sample also encode this CDR3. V and J are TRBV2 and TRBJ2-3; 9 bases are shared with TRBD1. With V trimmed by 5 bases and J by 3 bases, 6 bases remained unmatched. CDR1 and CDR2 from the germline V gene are SNHLY and FYNNEI. The CDR3 covers 15 residues. The CDR3 here is CASSPRQGGTDTQYF. The CDR3 DNA reads as TGTGCCAGCAGTCCTCGACAGGGGGGGACAGATACGCAGTATTTT.

V usage is TRBV7-8 and J usage is TRBJ2-1; the D gene is possibly TRBD2 (6 bases). Germline V gene data show CDR1 as SGHVS and CDR2 as FQNEAQ. This CDR3 region has 18 residues. The germline V and J ends were trimmed by 2 bases and 0 bases, with 17 bases remaining between them. This CDR3 is CASSLWDWDSSSYNEQFF. The CDR3 region has the DNA TGTGCCAGCAGCTTATGGGACTGGGACTCGAGCTCCTACAATGAGCAGTTCTTC.

The chain links TRBV12-3 or TRBV12-4 to TRBJ2-1; D is possibly TRBD2 (5 bases). The V end lost 5 bases, the J end lost 8 bases, and 10 bases lay between the germline ends. CDR3 length equals 12 residues. The CDR3, as DNA: TGTGCCAGCAGTCGGTTGAGGGATGAGCAGTTCTTC. Translation gives CASSRLRDEQFF.

The V gene is TRBV3-1 (or the pseudogene TRBV3-2), the J gene TRBJ2-7, with 9 bases matching TRBD1. The CDR3 is made up of 14 amino acids. Per germline, CDR1 LGHDT and CDR2 YNNKEL (reference sequence). With 7 bases clipped from V and 6 bases from J, the junction kept 10 bases outside the gene matches. The CDR3 region has the DNA TGTGCCAGCATGGCCCGGGACAGGGAGGCCGAGCAGTACTTC. This codes for CASMARDREAEQYF.

This chain joins TRBV5-4 and TRBJ2-3; 7 bases match TRBD2. From germline, CDR1 is SGHNT and CDR2 YYREEE (reference sequence). The V and J ends lost 4 bases and 8 bases, in that order; junction bases with no gene match: 13. The CDR3 contains 15 residues. CDR3 sequence (DNA): TGTGCCAGCAGCACGACTACTAGCGTCGGGGCTACGCAGTATTTT. It is translated as CASSTTTSVGATQYF.

The rearrangement joins TRBV2 to TRBJ1-3, with TRBD1 matching 8 bases. V lost 5 bases and J lost 0; bases outside the gene matches: 9. Germline CDR1 SNHLY, CDR2 FYNNEI. This CDR3 spans 17 amino acids. The CDR3 here is CASSTLGQAGSGNTIYF. As DNA, the CDR3 is TGTGCCAGCAGTACCCTGGGACAGGCGGGCTCTGGAAACACCATATATTTT.

The V and J genes are TRBV2 and TRBJ2-7, with TRBD1 matching 8 bases. Losses at the gene ends were 7 bases for V and 7 bases for J; bases not matched to a gene: 12. CDR3 length: 14 residues. The V gene's germline CDR1 is SNHLY and CDR2 FYNNEI. The CDR3 nucleotides read TGTGCCAGCAACGGAGGACAGGGAAAAGGGGAGCAGTACTTC. Translated, it gives CASNGGQGKGEQYF.